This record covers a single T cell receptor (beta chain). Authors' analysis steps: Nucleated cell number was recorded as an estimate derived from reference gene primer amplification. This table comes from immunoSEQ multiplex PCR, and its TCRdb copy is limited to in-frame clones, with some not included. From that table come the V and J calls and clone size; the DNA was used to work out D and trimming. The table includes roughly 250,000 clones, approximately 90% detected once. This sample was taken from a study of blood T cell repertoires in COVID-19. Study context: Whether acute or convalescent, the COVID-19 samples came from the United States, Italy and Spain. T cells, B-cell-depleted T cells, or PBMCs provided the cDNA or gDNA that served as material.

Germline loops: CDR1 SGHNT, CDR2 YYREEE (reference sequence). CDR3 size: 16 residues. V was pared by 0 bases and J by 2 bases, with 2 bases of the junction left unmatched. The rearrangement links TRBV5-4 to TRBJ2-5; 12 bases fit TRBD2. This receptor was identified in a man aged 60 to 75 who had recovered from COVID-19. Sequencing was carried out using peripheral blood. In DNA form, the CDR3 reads TGTGCCAGCAGCTTGGACCTAGCGGGGGGGCAAGAGACCCAGTACTTC. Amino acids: CASSLDLAGGQETQYF.